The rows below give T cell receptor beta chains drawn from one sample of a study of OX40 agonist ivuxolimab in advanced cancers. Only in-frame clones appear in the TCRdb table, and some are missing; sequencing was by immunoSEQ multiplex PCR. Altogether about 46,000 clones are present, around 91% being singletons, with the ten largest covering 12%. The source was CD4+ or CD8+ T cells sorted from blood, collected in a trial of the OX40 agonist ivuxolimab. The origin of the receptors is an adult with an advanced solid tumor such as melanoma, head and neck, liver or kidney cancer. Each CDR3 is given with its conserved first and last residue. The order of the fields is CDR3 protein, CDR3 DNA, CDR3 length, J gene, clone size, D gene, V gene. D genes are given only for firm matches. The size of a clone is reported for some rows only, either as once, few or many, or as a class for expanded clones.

CASSSGKVDEQYF	TGTGCCAGCAGTTCGGGTAAGGTCGACGAGCAGTACTTC	13	TRBJ2-7	once	.	TRBV6-5
CASSLLPNTGELFF	TGTGCCAGCAGTTTACTCCCGAACACCGGGGAGCTGTTTTTT	14	TRBJ2-2	.	.	TRBV28
CAWSAGTQYF	TGTGCCTGGAGTGCGGGGACCCAGTACTTC	10	TRBJ2-5	.	.	TRBV30
CASSFPLNEQFF	TGTGCCAGCAGTTTTCCCCTCAATGAGCAGTTCTTC	12	TRBJ2-1	.	.	TRBV28
CASSTRELAGGEGTGELFF	TGTGCCAGTAGTACTCGCGAACTAGCGGGAGGGGAGGGCACCGGGGAGCTGTTTTTT	19	TRBJ2-2	.	TRBD2	TRBV19
CASSQGEGAGGAFF	TGCGCCAGCAGCCAAGGGGAGGGGGCCGGAGGTGCTTTCTTT	14	TRBJ1-1	.	TRBD1	TRBV4-3
CASREAVSSYNEQFF	TGTGCCAGCAGAGAAGCGGTGAGCTCCTACAATGAGCAGTTCTTC	15	TRBJ2-1	.	.	TRBV28
CASSVFSTGTDGYTF	TGTGCCAGCAGCGTATTCTCAACCGGGACAGATGGCTACACCTTC	15	TRBJ1-2	.	TRBD1	TRBV9
CASSRTGNQPQHF	TGTGCCAGCAGCCGTACAGGGAATCAGCCCCAGCATTTT	13	TRBJ1-5	.	.	TRBV6-5
CASSEGSYSNQPQHF	TGTGCCAGCAGTGAAGGCAGCTATAGCAATCAGCCCCAGCATTTT	15	TRBJ1-5	few	.	TRBV2
CASRPEAPSNNEQFF	TGTGCCAGCCGCCCCGAGGCACCCTCGAATAATGAGCAGTTCTTC	15	TRBJ2-1	once	.	TRBV7-3
CASSLEGGNSGNTIYF	TGTGCCAGCTCTCTCGAAGGGGGGAACTCTGGAAACACCATATATTTT	16	TRBJ1-3	.	.	TRBV13
CASSFSGEQYF	TGTGCCAGCAGTTTTTCAGGCGAGCAGTACTTC	11	TRBJ2-7	medium-sized	.	TRBV28
CASSLNEQFF	TGTGCCAGCAGCTTAAATGAGCAGTTCTTC	10	TRBJ2-1	once	.	TRBV13
CASSAAGNTEAFF	TGTGCCAGCAGCGCCGCAGGAAACACTGAAGCTTTCTTT	13	TRBJ1-1	.	.	TRBV9
CSVEDPLQGTTEAFF	TGCAGCGTTGAAGATCCTCTACAGGGGACCACTGAAGCTTTCTTT	15	TRBJ1-1	once	TRBD1	TRBV29-1
CASSLGRSSSYEQYF	TGTGCCAGCAGCTTAGGGCGGAGTAGCTCCTACGAGCAGTACTTC	15	TRBJ2-7	.	.	TRBV13
CASSPRDRQETQYF	TGTGCCAGCAGCCCCCGGGACAGACAAGAGACCCAGTACTTC	14	TRBJ2-5	.	TRBD1	TRBV13
CASSLTSGHYEQYF	TGCGCCAGCAGCTTGACCAGCGGCCACTACGAGCAGTACTTC	14	TRBJ2-7	.	.	TRBV5-1
CASSLAVAPAQHF	TGTGCCAGCAGCTTAGCAGTAGCCCCTGCCCAGCATTTT	13	TRBJ1-5	.	.	TRBV7-2
CASSSAGAGYEQYF	TGTGCCAGCAGCTCCGCGGGGGCAGGTTACGAGCAGTACTTC	14	TRBJ2-7	.	.	TRBV5-5
CASSVGGGSSYNEQFF	TGTGCCAGCAGCGTAGGCGGGGGGAGCTCCTACAATGAGCAGTTCTTC	16	TRBJ2-1	.	TRBD2	TRBV9
CATLSDTHEKLFF	TGCGCCACTCTTTCCGACACCCATGAAAAACTGTTTTTT	13	TRBJ1-4	.	.	TRBV4-1
CASRAGQKNEKLFF	TGTGCCAGTAGAGCGGGACAGAAAAATGAAAAACTGTTTTTT	14	TRBJ1-4	.	TRBD1	TRBV19
CAWSVLGFKAFF	TGTGCCTGGAGTGTATTGGGGTTTAAAGCTTTCTTT	12	TRBJ1-1	.	.	TRBV30
CASSPQEQGVGYTF	TGTGCCAGCAGCCCCCAGGAGCAGGGGGTTGGCTACACCTTC	14	TRBJ1-2	.	.	TRBV21-1
CASLQGQDTEAFF	TGTGCCAGCTTACAGGGCCAAGACACTGAAGCTTTCTTT	13	TRBJ1-1	.	.	TRBV6-1
CASSPRRDPYEQYF	TGTGCCAGCAGCCCGCGCAGGGACCCCTACGAGCAGTACTTC	14	TRBJ2-7	.	.	TRBV7-6
CASSLTGAAGELFF	TGTGCCAGCAGCCTGACAGGGGCGGCCGGGGAGCTGTTTTTT	14	TRBJ2-2	.	TRBD1	TRBV7-8